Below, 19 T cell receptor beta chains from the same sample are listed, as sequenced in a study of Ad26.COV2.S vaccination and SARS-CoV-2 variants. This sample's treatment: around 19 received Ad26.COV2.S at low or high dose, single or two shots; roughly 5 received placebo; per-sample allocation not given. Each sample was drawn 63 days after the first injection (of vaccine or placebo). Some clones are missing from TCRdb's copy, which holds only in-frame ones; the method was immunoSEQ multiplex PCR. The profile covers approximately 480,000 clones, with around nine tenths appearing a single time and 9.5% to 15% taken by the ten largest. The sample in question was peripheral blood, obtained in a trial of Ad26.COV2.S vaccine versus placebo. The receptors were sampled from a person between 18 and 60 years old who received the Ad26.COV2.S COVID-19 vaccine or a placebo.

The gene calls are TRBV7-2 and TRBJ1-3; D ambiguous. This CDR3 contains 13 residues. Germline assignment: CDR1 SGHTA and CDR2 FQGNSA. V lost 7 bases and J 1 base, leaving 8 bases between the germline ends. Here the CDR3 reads CASTPSSGNTIYF. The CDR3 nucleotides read TGTGCCAGCACCCCCTCGTCTGGAAACACCATATATTTT.

The CDR3 DNA is TGTGCCAGCAGCTTAGTAGCGGCCGGGAGCACAGATACGCAGTATTTT. The encoded protein is CASSLVAAGSTDTQYF. The chain links TRBV7-9 to TRBJ2-3; D possibly corresponds to TRBD2 (6 bases). Trimming removed 1 base from V and 0 bases from J, with 11 bases in between. The CDR3 consists of 16 residues. CDR1 and CDR2 (germline): SEHNR, FQNEAQ (reference sequence).

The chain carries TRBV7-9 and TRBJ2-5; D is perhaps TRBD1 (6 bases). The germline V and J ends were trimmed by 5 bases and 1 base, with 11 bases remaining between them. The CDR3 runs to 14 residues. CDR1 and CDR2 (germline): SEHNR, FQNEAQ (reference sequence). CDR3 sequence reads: CASSPGQIQETQYF. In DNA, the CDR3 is TGTGCCAGCAGCCCTGGACAGATCCAAGAGACCCAGTACTTC.

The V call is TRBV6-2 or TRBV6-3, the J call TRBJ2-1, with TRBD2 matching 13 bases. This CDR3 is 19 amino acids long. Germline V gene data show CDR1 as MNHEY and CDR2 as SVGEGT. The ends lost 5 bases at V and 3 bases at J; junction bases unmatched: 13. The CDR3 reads CASSKGLAGVGKYYNEQFF. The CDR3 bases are TGTGCCAGCAGTAAAGGACTAGCGGGAGTAGGAAAATACTACAATGAGCAGTTCTTC.

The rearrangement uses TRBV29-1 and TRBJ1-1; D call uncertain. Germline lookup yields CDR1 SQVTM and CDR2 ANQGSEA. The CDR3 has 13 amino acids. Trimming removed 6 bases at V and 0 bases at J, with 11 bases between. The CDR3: CSVSRRLNTEAFF. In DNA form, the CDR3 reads TGCAGCGTGTCCAGGCGGTTGAACACTGAAGCTTTCTTT.

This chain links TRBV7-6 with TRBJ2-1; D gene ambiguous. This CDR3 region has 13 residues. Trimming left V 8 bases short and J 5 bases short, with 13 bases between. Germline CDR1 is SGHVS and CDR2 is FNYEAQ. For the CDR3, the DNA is TGTGCCAGCGGGTTAGCCCTGCACAATGAGCAGTTCTTC. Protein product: CASGLALHNEQFF.

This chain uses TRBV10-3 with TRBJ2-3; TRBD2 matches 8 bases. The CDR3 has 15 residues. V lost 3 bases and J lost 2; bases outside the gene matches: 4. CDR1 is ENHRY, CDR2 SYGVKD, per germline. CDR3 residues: CAISDPGRVTDTQYF. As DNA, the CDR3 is TGTGCCATCAGTGACCCCGGGAGGGTCACAGATACGCAGTATTTT.

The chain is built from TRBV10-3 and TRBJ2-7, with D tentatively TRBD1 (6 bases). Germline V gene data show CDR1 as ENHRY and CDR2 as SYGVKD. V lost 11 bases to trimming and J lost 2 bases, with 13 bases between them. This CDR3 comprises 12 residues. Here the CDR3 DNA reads TGTGCCGTTCGACAGGAGACCTACGAGCAGTACTTC. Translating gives CAVRQETYEQYF.

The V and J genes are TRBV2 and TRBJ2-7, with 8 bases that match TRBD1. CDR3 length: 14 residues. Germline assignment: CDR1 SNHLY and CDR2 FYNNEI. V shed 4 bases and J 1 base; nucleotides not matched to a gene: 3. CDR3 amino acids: CASSGTGRSYEQYF. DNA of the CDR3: TGTGCCAGCAGTGGGACAGGGAGATCCTACGAGCAGTACTTC. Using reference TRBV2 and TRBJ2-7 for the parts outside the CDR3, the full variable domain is EPEVTQTPSHQVTQMGQEVILRCVPISNHLYFYWYRQILGQKVEFLVSFYNNEISEKSEIFDDQFSVERPDGSNFTLKIRSTKLEDSAMYFCASSGTGRSYEQYFGPGTRLTVT.

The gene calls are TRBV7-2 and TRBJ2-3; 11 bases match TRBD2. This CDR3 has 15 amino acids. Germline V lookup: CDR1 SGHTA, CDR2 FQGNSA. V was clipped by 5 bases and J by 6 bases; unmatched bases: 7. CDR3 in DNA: TGTGCCAGCAGCATTAGCGGGAGGGCCACGGATACGCAGTATTTT. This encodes CASSISGRATDTQYF.

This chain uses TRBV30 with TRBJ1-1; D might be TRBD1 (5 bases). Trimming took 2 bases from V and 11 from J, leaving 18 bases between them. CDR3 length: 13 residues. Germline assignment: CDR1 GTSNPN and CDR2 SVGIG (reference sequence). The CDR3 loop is CAWSITAGRTAFF. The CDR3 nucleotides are TGTGCCTGGAGTATAACCGCGGGGCGTACGGCTTTCTTT.

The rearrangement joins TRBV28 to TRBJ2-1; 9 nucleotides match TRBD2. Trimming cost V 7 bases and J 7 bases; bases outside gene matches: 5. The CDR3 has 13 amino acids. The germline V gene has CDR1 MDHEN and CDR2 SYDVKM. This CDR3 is CASTTSGRNEQFF. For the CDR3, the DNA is TGTGCCAGCACCACTAGCGGGCGGAATGAGCAGTTCTTC.

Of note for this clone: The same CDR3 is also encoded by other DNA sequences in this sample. The CDR3 sequence is CASSPGTGAYNEQFF. For the CDR3, the DNA is TGCGCCAGCAGCCCCGGGACAGGGGCATACAATGAGCAGTTCTTC. The chain carries TRBV5-1 and TRBJ2-1, with TRBD1 matching 10 bases. V trimming: 4 bases; J trimming: 4 bases; junction bases outside the gene matches: 5. The CDR3 runs to 15 residues. Germline V gene data show CDR1 as SGHRS and CDR2 as YFSETQ.

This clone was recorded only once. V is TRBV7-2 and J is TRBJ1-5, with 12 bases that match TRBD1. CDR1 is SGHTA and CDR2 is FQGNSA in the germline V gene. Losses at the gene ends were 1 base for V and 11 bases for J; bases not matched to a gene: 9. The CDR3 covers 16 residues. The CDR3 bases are TGTGCCAGCAGCTTAGGTGGGACAGGGGGCAGTGGGACCCAGCATTTT. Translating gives CASSLGGTGGSGTQHF.

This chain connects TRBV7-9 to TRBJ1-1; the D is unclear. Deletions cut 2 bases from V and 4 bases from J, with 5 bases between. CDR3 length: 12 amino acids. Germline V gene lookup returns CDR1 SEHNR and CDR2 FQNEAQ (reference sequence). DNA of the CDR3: TGTGCCAGCAGCTTAAGGCCCACTGAAGCTTTCTTT. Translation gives CASSLRPTEAFF.

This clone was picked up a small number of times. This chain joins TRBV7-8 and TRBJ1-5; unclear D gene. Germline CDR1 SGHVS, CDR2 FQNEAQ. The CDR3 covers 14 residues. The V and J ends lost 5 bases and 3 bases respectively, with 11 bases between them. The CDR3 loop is CASSPREFNQPQHF. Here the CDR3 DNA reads TGTGCCAGCAGCCCCCGGGAGTTCAATCAGCCCCAGCATTTT.

This CDR3 reads CASSPDWGGEQFF. The CDR3 DNA reads as TGTGCCAGCAGCCCGGACTGGGGAGGTGAGCAGTTCTTC. V and J are TRBV5-6 and TRBJ2-1; D is perhaps TRBD2 (6 bases). Germline V gene data show CDR1 as SGHDT and CDR2 as YYEEEE. With 4 bases removed from V and 9 bases from J, the gap between germline ends came to 14 bases. The length of the CDR3 is 13 residues.

CDR3 residues: CASSSLLFTDTQYF. The CDR3 DNA reads as TGTGCCAGCAGCTCCCTATTGTTCACAGATACGCAGTATTTT. This chain connects TRBV14 to TRBJ2-3; D gene unclear. The germline V gene encodes CDR1 SGHDN and CDR2 FVKESK. V was clipped by 5 bases and J by 2 bases, with 11 bases between them. The CDR3 runs to 14 residues.

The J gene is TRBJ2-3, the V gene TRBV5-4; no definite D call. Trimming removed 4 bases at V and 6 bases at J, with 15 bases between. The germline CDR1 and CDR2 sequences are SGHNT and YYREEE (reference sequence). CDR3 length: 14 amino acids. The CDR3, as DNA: TGTGCCAGCAGCCCGCTTACTCCGGCGGATACGCAGTATTTT. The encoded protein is CASSPLTPADTQYF.